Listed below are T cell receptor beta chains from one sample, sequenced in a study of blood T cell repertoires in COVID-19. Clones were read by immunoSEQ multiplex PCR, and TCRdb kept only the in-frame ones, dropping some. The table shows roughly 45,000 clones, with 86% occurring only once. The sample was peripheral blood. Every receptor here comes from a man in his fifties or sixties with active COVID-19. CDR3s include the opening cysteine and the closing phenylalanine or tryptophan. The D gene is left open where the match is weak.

CSVGPPTDTQYF TRBJ2-3 TRBV29-1 12 .
CASSQATGDYGYTF TRBJ1-2 TRBV4-1 14 TRBD1
CASSRDSPPYNEQFF TRBJ2-1 TRBV27 15 .
CASSRTSSGSHNEQFF TRBJ2-1 TRBV7-9 16 TRBD2
CASSLVGEGNEKLFF TRBJ1-4 TRBV5-1 15 .
CASSYPPGEQYF TRBJ2-7 TRBV6-5 12 .
CASSAGGRETQYF TRBJ2-5 TRBV7-3 13 TRBD1
CASSLPGTSGTRQFF TRBJ2-1 TRBV7-3 15 TRBD2
CASINSGANVLTF TRBJ2-6 TRBV2 13 .
CASSEYARGASNQPQHF TRBJ1-5 TRBV2 17 .
CSASAVGRAQNSPLHF TRBJ1-6 TRBV20-1 16 .
CASSLAGYGTGELFF TRBJ2-2 TRBV11-3 15 .
CASRDRVNTEAFF TRBJ1-1 TRBV5-4 13 TRBD1
CASSLTSGSSSDTQYF TRBJ2-3 TRBV11-3 16 TRBD2
CASNRGFSTDTQYF TRBJ2-3 TRBV11-2 14 .
CASSRDSTSYEQYF TRBJ2-7 TRBV6-5 14 .
CASRDRGNTGELFF TRBJ2-2 TRBV19 14 TRBD1
CASSQDSRQRLNSPLHF TRBJ1-6 TRBV4-1 17 .
CAIRPSGSGSGGNEQFF TRBJ2-1 TRBV10-3 17 TRBD2
CASSLASGSQETQYF TRBJ2-5 TRBV5-1 15 TRBD2
CTSTSDRANTGELFF TRBJ2-2 TRBV1 15 .
CASSTMDRDPNGYTF TRBJ1-2 TRBV7-9 15 TRBD1
CASSFLSGNSPLHF TRBJ1-6 TRBV5-6 14 .
CASSPGLADYEQYF TRBJ2-7 TRBV18 14 TRBD2
CASSPDRDGLGEQYF TRBJ2-7 TRBV7-9 15 TRBD2
CASSLAGARRDEQYF TRBJ2-7 TRBV27 15 .
CASSSTTGGSETQYF TRBJ2-5 TRBV6-2/TRBV6-3 15 TRBD2
CASSEGVLNTEAFF TRBJ1-1 TRBV5-1 14 .
CASRNSGTNQNNSPLHF TRBJ1-6 TRBV28 17 .
CASIRGGEGYTF TRBJ1-2 TRBV12-3/TRBV12-4 12 .
CASSEESLTGEQFF TRBJ2-1 TRBV2 14 .
CASSSRTGVLAKNIQYF TRBJ2-4 TRBV27 17 TRBD1